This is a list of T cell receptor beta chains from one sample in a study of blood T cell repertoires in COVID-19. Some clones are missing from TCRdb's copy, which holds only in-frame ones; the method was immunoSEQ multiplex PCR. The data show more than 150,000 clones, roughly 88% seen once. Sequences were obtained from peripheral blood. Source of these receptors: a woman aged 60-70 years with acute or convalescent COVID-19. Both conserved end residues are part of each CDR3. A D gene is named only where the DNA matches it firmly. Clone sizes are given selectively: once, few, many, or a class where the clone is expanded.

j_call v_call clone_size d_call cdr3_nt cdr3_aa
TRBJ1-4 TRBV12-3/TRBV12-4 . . TGTGCCAGCCTCCGTAATGCTAATGAAAAACTGTTTTTT CASLRNANEKLFF
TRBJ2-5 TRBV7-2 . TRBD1 TGTGCCAGCAGCTTAAGGACAGGGGGCGGGCAAGAGACCCAGTACTTC CASSLRTGGGQETQYF
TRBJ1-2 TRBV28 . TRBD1 TGTGCCAGCAGGGACAGGGCGGTATCCTATGGCTACACCTTC CASRDRAVSYGYTF
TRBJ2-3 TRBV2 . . TGTGCCAGCAGAGCCTCCTCGGCAGATACGCAGTATTTT CASRASSADTQYF
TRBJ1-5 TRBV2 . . TGTGCCAGCTGGGGGGAGGTCGGTGCTGATCAGCCCCAGCATTTT CASWGEVGADQPQHF
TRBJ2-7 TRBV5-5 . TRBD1 TGTGCCAGCGGTGGGGACAGGTTTTACGAGCAGTACTTC CASGGDRFYEQYF
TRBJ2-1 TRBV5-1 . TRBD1 TGCGCCAGCAGCGTAAGGACAGGAGGTAGGGTCGAGAAGTTCTTC CASSVRTGGRVEKFF
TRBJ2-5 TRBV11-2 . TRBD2 TGTGCCAGCAGCTTCGGCGGGGGGGCCGGGGAGACCCAGTACTTC CASSFGGGAGETQYF
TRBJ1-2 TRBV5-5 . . TGTGCCAGCAGCCCTCAGGGGCCCCTCGGGTATGGCTACACCTTC CASSPQGPLGYGYTF
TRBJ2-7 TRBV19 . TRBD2 TGTGCCAGTAGCTCGGGGGGGCGCGGTAAGGGCTACGAGCAGTACTTC CASSSGGRGKGYEQYF
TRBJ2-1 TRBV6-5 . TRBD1 TGTGCCAGCAGTACGGACAGGGAGGCCTACAATGAGCAGTTCTTC CASSTDREAYNEQFF
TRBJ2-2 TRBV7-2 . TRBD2 TGTGCCAGCAGCTTAACCATAGCGGGGACGAACACCGGGGAGCTGTTTTTT CASSLTIAGTNTGELFF
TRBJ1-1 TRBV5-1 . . TGCGCCAGCAGCTGGGGGGGCACTAAGGCGGACACTGAAGCTTTCTTT CASSWGGTKADTEAFF
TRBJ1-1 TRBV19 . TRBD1 TGTGCCAGTAGTATACGGGACAGAATTTCCACTGAAGCTTTCTTT CASSIRDRISTEAFF
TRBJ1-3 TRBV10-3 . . TGTGCCATCAGTGCCTTATCCCGGAGGGGAAGTATGTCTAGCTCTGGAAACACCATATATTTT CAISALSRRGSMSSSGNTIYF
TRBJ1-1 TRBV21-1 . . TGTGCCAGCAGGGACAGGGTGGAGAACACTGAAGCTTTCTTT CASRDRVENTEAFF
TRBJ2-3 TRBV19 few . TGTGCCAGTAGTGCCCCAGGACGACAGGCGCAGTATTTT CASSAPGRQAQYF
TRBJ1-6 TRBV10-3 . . TGTGCCATCAGTGAAAACAGGGATCCCTTAACCCTCCACTTT CAISENRDPLTLHF
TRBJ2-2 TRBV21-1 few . TGTGCCAGCAGCGGCCCAAACAGGGGGCACATCGGGGAGCTGTTTTTT CASSGPNRGHIGELFF
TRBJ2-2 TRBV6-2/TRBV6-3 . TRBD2 TGTGCCAGCAGTTACTCGAGGCTAGCGGGGGAGCACGGGGAGCTGTTTTTT CASSYSRLAGEHGELFF
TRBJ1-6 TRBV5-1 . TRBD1 TGCGCCAGCAGCTTCCCGCGGACAGGGATGAATTCACCCCTCCACTTT CASSFPRTGMNSPLHF
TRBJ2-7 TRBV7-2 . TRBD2 TGTGCCAGCAGCGGCGGGGGTGCCGAGCAGTACTTC CASSGGGAEQYF
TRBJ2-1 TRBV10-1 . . TGCGCCAGCAGTGAGGCCAGGGTAAACAATGAGCAGTTCTTC CASSEARVNNEQFF
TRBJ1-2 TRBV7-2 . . TGTGCCAGCAGCTTAGGTTTGGGCACCAACTATGGCTACACCTTC CASSLGLGTNYGYTF
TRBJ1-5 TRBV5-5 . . TGTGCCAGCAGCTTGGATCCTTTAAAATATAGCAATCAGCCCCAGCATTTT CASSLDPLKYSNQPQHF
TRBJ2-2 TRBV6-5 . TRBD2 TGTGCCAGCAGTTACGGGGGACTACCTAACACCGGGGAGCTGTTTTTT CASSYGGLPNTGELFF